This T cell receptor (beta chain) was profiled in a study of blood T cell repertoires in COVID-19. CDR3 length: 15 residues. V was trimmed by 3 bases and J by 5 bases, leaving 14 bases between them. The V gene's germline CDR1 is LNHDA and CDR2 SQIVND (reference sequence). The method was immunoSEQ multiplex PCR; TCRdb's version includes in-frame clones alone and lacks a portion of them. The table includes 150,000 or so clones, 84% detected once. Input material: peripheral blood. This TCR came from a woman between 50 and 59 years old in a cohort sampled during active or convalescent COVID-19. The chain combines TRBV19 with TRBJ1-5; tentative D call: TRBD1 (6 bases). CDR3 coding DNA: TGTGCCAGTAGTATTCAGAGGGGGGGAGATCAGCCCCAGCATTTT. Protein: CASSIQRGGDQPQHF.